This TCR beta chain originates from a study of patients and donors after allogeneic stem cell transplantation. This clonotype was detected many times. Via MiXCR, TCRdb re-called the RT-PCR reads, giving one row per CDR3 protein. The table has 70,000 to 100,000 distinct CDR3 sequences, just under 5% seen once. The sequenced sample was blood, either unsorted or a sorted T cell fraction (not recorded which). The origin of this receptor is a human donor who was either an allogeneic HSCT recipient or a stem cell or donor lymphocyte infusion donor (not recorded which). It is not recorded whose cells these are; they may come from a transplant donor.

CDR3 sequence (DNA): TGCAGTGTTCGGGAGGGGGGCACAGATACGCAGTATTTT. Protein: CSVREGGTDTQYF. The chain is built from TRBV20-1 and TRBJ2-3; 8 bases are a match to TRBD2. V shed 7 bases and J 1 base; nucleotides not matched to a gene: 4. CDR3 length equals 13 residues. Germline CDR1 reads DFQATT; CDR2 reads SNEGSKA (reference sequence).